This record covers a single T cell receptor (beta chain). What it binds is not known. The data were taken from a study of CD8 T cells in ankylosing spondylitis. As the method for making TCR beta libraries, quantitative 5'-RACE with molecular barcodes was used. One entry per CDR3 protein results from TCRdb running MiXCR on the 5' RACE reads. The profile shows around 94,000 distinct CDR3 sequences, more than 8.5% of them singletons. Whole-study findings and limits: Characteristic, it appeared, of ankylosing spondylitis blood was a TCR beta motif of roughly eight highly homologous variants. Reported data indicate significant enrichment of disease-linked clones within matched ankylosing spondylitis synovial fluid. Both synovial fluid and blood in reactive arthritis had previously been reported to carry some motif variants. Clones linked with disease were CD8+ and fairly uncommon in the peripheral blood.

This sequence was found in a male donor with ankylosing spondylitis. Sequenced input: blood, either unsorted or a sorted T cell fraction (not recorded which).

The CDR3 protein is CASGQGGTEAFF. Here the CDR3 DNA reads TGTGCCAGCGGACAGGGGGGGACTGAAGCTTTCTTT. The chain carries TRBV6-5 and TRBJ1-1; 10 bases map to TRBD1. With V trimmed by 8 bases and J by 5 bases, 2 bases remained unmatched. CDR3 length: 12 amino acids. In germline, CDR1 is MNHEY, CDR2 SVGAGI.